This TCR beta chain was captured by sequencing in a study of blood T cell repertoires in COVID-19 (dated by TCRdb to 2018 to 2020). Broadly, across the study: Collaborator samples came from the United States, Italy and Spain and covered acute and convalescent phases of COVID-19. The prospective study material was composed of cDNA or gDNA derived from T cells, B-cell-depleted T cells, or PBMCs. Deeply sampled blood TCRbeta repertoires from subjects exposed to, actively infected with, or recovered from COVID-19 were included in the dataset. The repertoires were released in a freely available public database meant as a resource for research on the immune response to SARS-CoV-2. The samples were drawn from the first 160 participants of the ongoing ImmuneRACE study and from 1,200 or so subjects provided by 6 global collaborators. Nearly every sample came with metadata listing a de-identified subject ID, COVID-19 status, age in years and sex. Where available, HLA class I and class II types were obtained from metadata supplied by the sample provider rather than from assay-based typing.

One collaborating source in Seattle enrolled patients while the patients were actively infected and followed the patients over time throughout the course of disease. Collaborating institutions collected whole blood in K2EDTA tubes following their own protocols. For TCRbeta analysis, collaborators shipped samples in one of three forms: frozen whole blood, isolated PBMCs, or DNA extracted from either of those sample types. The research as a whole found: Clinical and demographic metadata were provided uncurated, with the amount varying by source and participant.

The germline V gene provides CDR1 MRHNA and CDR2 SNTAGT. Deletion took 4 bases off V and 4 bases off J, with a span of 12 bases between the germline ends. CDR3 length: 14 amino acids, cysteine to phenylalanine. Of the read, only the CDR3 DNA is kept; its 42 bases are in frame from base 1. This clone was detected only a few times. Its recognized antigen is unknown. No base quality information exists; no much larger clone differs at one position. TCRbeta CDR3 regions were amplified from genomic DNA using the immunoSEQ Assay, a bias-controlled multiplex PCR. In the paper's pipeline: Within the assay, amplification of reference gene primers was used to estimate how many nucleated cells each sample contained. Sequence reads were collapsed and filtered to measure the absolute abundance of every unique TCRbeta CDR3 rearrangement. For each sample, productive Simpson clonality was calculated by taking the square root of Simpson's diversity index across productive rearrangements. Entries here come from immuneACCESS through TCRdb and include only in-frame sequences with V and J called. Some clones fail to appear in such tables; in the studies checked, an unresolved V gene covers under half of the shortfall, and the cause of the remainder is unknown. The V and J calls and clone size are taken from that table; D and trimming were inferred from the DNA. Across this sample there are 150,000 to 200,000 clones, with 80% to 85% seen only once. The top ten clones comprise around 6.7% of the sample.

Sequencing was done on a sample of peripheral blood. The TCR sequence derives from a woman aged 40-49 years with COVID-19, enrolled during active disease. Here the chain combines TRBV6-4 and TRBJ2-3; a tentative D call is TRBD2 (5 bases match). For the CDR3, the sequence is CASSVGPEADTQYF. The base sequence is TGTGCCAGCAGTGTAGGGCCGGAGGCAGATACGCAGTATTTT.